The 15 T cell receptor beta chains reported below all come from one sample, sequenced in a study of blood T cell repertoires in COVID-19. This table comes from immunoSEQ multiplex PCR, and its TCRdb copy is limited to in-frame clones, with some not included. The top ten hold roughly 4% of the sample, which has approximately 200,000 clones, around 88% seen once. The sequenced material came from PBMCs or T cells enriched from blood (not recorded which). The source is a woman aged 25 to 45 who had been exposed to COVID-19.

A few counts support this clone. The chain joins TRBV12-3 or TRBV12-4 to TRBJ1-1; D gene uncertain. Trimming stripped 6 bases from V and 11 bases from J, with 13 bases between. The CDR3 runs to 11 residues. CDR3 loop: CASSLGTGAFF. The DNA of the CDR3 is TGTGCCAGCAGCTTGGGTACCGGGGCTTTCTTT.

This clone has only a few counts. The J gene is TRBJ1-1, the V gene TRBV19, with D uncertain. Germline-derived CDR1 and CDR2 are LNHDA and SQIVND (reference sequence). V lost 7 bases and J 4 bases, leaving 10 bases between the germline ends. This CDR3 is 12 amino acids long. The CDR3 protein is CASMGRPTEAFF. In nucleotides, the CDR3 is TGTGCCAGTATGGGCAGACCCACTGAAGCTTTCTTT.

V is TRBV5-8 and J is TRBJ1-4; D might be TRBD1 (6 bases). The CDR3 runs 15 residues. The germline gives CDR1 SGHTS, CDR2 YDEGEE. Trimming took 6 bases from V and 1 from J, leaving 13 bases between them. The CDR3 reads CASNRGRRTNEKLFF. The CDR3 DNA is TGTGCCAGCAATAGGGGGAGAAGAACTAATGAAAAACTGTTTTTT.

The CDR3, as DNA: TGTGCCAGCAGTGAATTCGGCAGCGGTACACTAGCCAAAAACATTCAGTACTTC. Its protein product is CASSEFGSGTLAKNIQYF. The chain combines TRBV6-1 with TRBJ2-4, with TRBD2 as a possible D gene (5 bases). V was clipped by 2 bases and J by 0 bases, with 17 bases between them. Germline assignment: CDR1 MNHNS and CDR2 SASEGT. The CDR3 contains 18 residues.

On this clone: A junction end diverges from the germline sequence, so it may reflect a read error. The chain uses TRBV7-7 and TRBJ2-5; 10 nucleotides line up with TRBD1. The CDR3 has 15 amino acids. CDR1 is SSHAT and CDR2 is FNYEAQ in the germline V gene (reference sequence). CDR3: CASSLGTGEAETQYF. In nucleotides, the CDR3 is TGTGCTAGCAGCTTAGGGACAGGGGAAGCAGAGACCCAGTACTTC.

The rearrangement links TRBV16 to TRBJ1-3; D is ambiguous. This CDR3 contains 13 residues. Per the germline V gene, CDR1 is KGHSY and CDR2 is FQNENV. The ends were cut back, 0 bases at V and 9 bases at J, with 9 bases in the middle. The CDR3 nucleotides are TGTGCCAGCAGCCAATCGGGCGAGAGCACCATATATTTT. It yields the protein CASSQSGESTIYF.

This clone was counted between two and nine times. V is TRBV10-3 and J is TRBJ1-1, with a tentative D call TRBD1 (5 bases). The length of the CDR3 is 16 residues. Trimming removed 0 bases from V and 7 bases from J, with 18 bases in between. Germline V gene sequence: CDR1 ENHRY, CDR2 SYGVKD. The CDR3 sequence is CAISESRAGGTSEAFF. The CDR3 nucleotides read TGTGCCATCAGTGAGTCGAGGGCGGGGGGAACAAGTGAAGCTTTCTTT.

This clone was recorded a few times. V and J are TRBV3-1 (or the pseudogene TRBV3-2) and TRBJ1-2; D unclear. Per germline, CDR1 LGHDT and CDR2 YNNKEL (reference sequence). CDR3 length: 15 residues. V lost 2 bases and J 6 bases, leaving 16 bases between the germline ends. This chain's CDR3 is CASSQPRAGVDGYTF. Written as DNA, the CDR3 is TGTGCCAGCAGCCAACCGAGGGCGGGAGTAGATGGCTACACCTTC.

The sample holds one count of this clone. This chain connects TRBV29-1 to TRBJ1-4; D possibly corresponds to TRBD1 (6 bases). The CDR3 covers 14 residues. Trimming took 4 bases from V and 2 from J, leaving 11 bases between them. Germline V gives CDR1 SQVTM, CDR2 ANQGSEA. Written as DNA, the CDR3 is TGCAGCGTTGGTCGGGGGGGCACTAATGAAAAACTGTTTTTT. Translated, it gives CSVGRGGTNEKLFF.

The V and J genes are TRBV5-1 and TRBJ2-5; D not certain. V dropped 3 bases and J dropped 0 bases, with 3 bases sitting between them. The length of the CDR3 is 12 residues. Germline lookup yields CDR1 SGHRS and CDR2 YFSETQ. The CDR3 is CASSSNQETQYF. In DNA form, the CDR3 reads TGCGCCAGCAGCTCTAACCAAGAGACCCAGTACTTC.

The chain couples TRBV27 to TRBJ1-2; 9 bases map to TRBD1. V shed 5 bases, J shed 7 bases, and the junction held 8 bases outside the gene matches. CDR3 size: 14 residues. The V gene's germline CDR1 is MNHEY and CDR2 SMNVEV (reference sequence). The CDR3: CASSPTQGALGYTF. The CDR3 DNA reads TGTGCCAGCAGTCCAACACAGGGGGCGCTTGGCTACACCTTC.

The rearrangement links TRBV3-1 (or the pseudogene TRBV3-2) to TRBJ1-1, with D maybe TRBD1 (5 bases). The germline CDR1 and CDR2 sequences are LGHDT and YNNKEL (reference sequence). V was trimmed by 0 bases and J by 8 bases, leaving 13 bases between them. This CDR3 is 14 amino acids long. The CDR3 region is CASSQDRLGPEAFF. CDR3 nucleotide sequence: TGTGCCAGCAGCCAAGATAGGTTGGGGCCAGAAGCTTTCTTT.

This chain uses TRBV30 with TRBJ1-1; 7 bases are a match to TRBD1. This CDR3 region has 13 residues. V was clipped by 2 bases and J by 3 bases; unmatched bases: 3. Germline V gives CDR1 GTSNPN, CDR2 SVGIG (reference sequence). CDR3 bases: TGTGCCTGGAGTAGGGGGCTGGACACTGAAGCTTTCTTT. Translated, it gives CAWSRGLDTEAFF.

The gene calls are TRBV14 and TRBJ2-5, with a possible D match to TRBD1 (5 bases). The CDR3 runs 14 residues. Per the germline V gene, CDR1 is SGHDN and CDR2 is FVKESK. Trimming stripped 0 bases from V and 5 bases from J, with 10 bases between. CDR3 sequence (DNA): TGTGCCAGCAGCCAAGATCTTAGACAGGAGACCCAGTACTTC. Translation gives CASSQDLRQETQYF.

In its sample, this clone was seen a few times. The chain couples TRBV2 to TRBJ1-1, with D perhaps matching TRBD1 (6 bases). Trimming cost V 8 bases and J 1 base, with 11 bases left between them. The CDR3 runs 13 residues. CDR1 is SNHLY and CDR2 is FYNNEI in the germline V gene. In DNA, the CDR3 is TGTGCCAGCCTGCCGGACAGGAACACTGAAGCTTTCTTT. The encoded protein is CASLPDRNTEAFF.